Presented here are 10 T cell receptor beta chains from one specimen sequenced in a study of cytomegalovirus exposure and HLA in healthy donors. The PCR ran on 60 Vbeta and 13 Jbeta primers. Generated by immunoSEQ multiplex PCR, the TCRdb table keeps only in-frame clones and is missing some. The table records roughly 120,000 clones, approximately 80% of them present only once. What was sequenced was PBMCs. These receptors all stem from a woman aged 18 to 35 in good health and CMV-seropositive.

The table lists this clone with a few counts. The chain couples TRBV10-3 to TRBJ1-2, with 7 bases lining up with TRBD1. Germline V gene lookup returns CDR1 ENHRY and CDR2 SYGVKD. J was trimmed by 0 bases and V by 6 bases; bases with no gene match: 7. The CDR3 loop spans 15 amino acids. The CDR3 DNA reads TGTGCCATCAGCGCTGACGGGACAGCTAACTATGGCTACACCTTC. It specifies CAISADGTANYGYTF.

This chain uses TRBV6-1 with TRBJ1-5; 10 nucleotides line up with TRBD1. CDR1 and CDR2 from the germline V gene are MNHNS and SASEGT. Trimming took 6 bases from V and 7 from J; bases not matched to a gene: 9. The length of the CDR3 is 15 residues. Here the CDR3 reads CASSATGGGGQPQHF. CDR3 bases: TGTGCCAGCAGCGCGACAGGGGGCGGAGGCCAGCCCCAGCATTTT.

V usage is TRBV30 and J usage is TRBJ2-3, with D perhaps matching TRBD2 (5 bases). The CDR3 is 14 residues long. Trimming took off 4 bases at V and 1 base at J, with 12 bases between the two ends. The germline CDR1 and CDR2 sequences are GTSNPN and SVGIG (reference sequence). CDR3 region: CAWIGAARTDTQYF. CDR3 bases: TGTGCCTGGATCGGAGCGGCCCGCACAGATACGCAGTATTTT.

This sequence joins TRBV6-5 and TRBJ1-4; a possible D gene is TRBD1 (6 bases). Looked up from germline, CDR1 is MNHEY and CDR2 is SVGAGI. There are 13 residues in the CDR3. With 8 bases removed from V and 7 bases from J, the gap between germline ends came to 14 bases. This CDR3 is CASHPGEGEKLFF. The DNA of the CDR3 is TGTGCCAGCCATCCAGGGGAAGGTGAAAAACTGTTTTTT.

This rearrangement joins TRBV18 to TRBJ1-2; no reliable D call. Germline V gene sequence: CDR1 KGHSH, CDR2 LQKENI. This CDR3 contains 15 residues. V gave up 3 bases and J gave up 2 bases, with 13 bases separating them. In DNA, the CDR3 is TGTGCCAGCTCACCCATGGGCGCAGTCAACTATGGCTACACCTTC. Amino acids: CASSPMGAVNYGYTF.

The chain carries TRBV20-1 and TRBJ1-2; D gene ambiguous. V lost 2 bases and J lost 8, with 9 bases in between. The CDR3 loop spans 11 amino acids. Germline CDR1 DFQATT, CDR2 SNEGSKA (reference sequence). The CDR3 sequence: CSARIQMGYTF. The CDR3 DNA is TGCAGTGCTAGAATACAAATGGGCTACACCTTC.

This clone occurred once. This chain joins TRBV27 and TRBJ1-4; 9 bases align to TRBD1. The CDR3 contains 15 residues. V trimming: 6 bases; J trimming: 7 bases; junction bases outside the gene matches: 9. Germline V gene sequence: CDR1 MNHEY, CDR2 SMNVEV (reference sequence). This chain's CDR3 is CASRSPGQGSEKLFF. The CDR3 nucleotides are TGTGCCAGCAGGTCCCCGGGACAGGGTAGTGAAAAACTGTTTTTT.

Only one count was recorded for this clone. The CDR3 DNA is TGTGCCAGCAGTCCAAGACTAGACTCCTACGAGCAGTACTTC. This translates into CASSPRLDSYEQYF. V usage is TRBV7-2 and J usage is TRBJ2-7, with a tentative D call TRBD2 (6 bases). The CDR3 consists of 14 residues. Germline assignment: CDR1 SGHTA and CDR2 FQGNSA. V was pared by 6 bases and J by 0 bases, with 12 bases between.

This rearrangement joins TRBV2 to TRBJ1-5, with D maybe TRBD1 (5 bases). This CDR3 has 14 residues. Germline CDR1 reads SNHLY; CDR2 reads FYNNEI. Trimming took 9 bases from V and 8 from J, leaving 20 bases between them. CDR3 amino acids: CARRQLWTIEPQHF. The CDR3 nucleotides read TGTGCCAGGAGACAGTTATGGACCATAGAGCCCCAGCATTTT.

This clone was recorded only once. The V and J genes are TRBV4-1 and TRBJ1-5, with D tentatively TRBD1 (5 bases). Germline V gene lookup returns CDR1 MGHRA and CDR2 YSYEKL. This CDR3 is built from 17 residues. V lost 4 bases, J lost 1 base, and 17 bases lay in between. CDR3: CASSLRDGGVSNQPQHF. DNA for the CDR3: TGCGCCAGCAGCCTCCGGGACGGGGGAGTGAGCAATCAGCCCCAGCATTTT.